There are a few counts of the clone carrying this T cell receptor (beta chain). These data are taken from a study of T-cell memory formation after mild COVID-19. The V end lost 0 bases, the J end lost 4 bases, and 12 bases lay between the germline ends. The CDR3 consists of 15 residues. Germline lookup yields CDR1 LGHNA and CDR2 YSLEER. TCRdb itself ran the 5' RACE reads through MiXCR, one entry per CDR3 protein. The sample carries 250,000 to 300,000 distinct CDR3 sequences, roughly 8% recorded once. This chain links TRBV4-3 with TRBJ1-2; D gene unclear. Specimen: PBMCs or a T cell subset sorted from them (not recorded which). The sequence was collected from a man between 18 and 29 years old who had mild COVID-19 (a few samples of this study predate the infection). Cell type and time point are not known. CDR3 amino acids: CASSQDRPGTYGYTF. CDR3 bases: TGCGCCAGCAGCCAAGATCGGCCGGGAACCTATGGCTACACCTTC.